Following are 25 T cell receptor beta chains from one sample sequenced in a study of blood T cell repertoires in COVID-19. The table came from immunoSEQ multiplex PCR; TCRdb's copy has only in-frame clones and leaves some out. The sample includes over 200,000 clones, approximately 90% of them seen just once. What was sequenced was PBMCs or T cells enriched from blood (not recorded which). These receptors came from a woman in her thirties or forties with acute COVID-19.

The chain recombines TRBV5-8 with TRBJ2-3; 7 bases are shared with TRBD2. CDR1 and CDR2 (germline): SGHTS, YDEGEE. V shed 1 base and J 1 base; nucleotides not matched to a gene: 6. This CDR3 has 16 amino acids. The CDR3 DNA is TGTGCCAGCAGCTTGCCGCGGGGGACTGGCACAGATACGCAGTATTTT. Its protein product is CASSLPRGTGTDTQYF.

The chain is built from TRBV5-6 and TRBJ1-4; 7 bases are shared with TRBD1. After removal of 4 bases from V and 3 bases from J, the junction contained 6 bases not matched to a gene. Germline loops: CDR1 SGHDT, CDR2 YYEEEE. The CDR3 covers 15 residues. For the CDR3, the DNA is TGTGCCAGCAGCACGACAGGGAAAGCTAATGAAAAACTGTTTTTT. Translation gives CASSTTGKANEKLFF.

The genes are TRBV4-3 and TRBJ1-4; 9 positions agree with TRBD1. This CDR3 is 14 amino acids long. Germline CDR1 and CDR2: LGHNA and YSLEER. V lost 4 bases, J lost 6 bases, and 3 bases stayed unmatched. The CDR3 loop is CASSPGTGYEKLFF. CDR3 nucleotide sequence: TGCGCCAGCAGCCCCGGGACAGGGTATGAAAAACTGTTTTTT.

For the CDR3, the DNA is TGTGCCAGTAGTACATACTCCGGGACAGGGAGATCACCCCTCCACTTT. Its protein is CASSTYSGTGRSPLHF. This rearrangement joins TRBV19 to TRBJ1-6; 9 bases are shared with TRBD1. Germline V gene data show CDR1 as LNHDA and CDR2 as SQIVND (reference sequence). With 4 bases clipped from V and 10 bases from J, the junction kept 11 bases outside the gene matches. The CDR3 consists of 16 residues.

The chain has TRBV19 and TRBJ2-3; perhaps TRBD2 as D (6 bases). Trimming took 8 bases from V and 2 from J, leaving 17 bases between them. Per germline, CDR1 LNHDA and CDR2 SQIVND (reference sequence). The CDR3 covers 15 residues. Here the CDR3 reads CASRGWGEHTDTQYF. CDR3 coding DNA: TGTGCCAGTCGAGGGTGGGGGGAACACACAGATACGCAGTATTTT.

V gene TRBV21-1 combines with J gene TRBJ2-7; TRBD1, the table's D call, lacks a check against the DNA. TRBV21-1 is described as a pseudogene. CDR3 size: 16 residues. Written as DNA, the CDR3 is TGTGCCAGCAGCAAAGCGAATCCCCGGGACAGGGGCGAGCAGTACGTC. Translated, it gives CASSKANPRDRGEQYV.

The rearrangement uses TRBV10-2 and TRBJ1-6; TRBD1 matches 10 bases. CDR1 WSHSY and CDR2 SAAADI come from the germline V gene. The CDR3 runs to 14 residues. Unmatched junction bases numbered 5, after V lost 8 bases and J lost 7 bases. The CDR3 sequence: CASPGTGENSPLHF. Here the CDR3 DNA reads TGCGCCAGCCCCGGGACAGGGGAAAATTCACCCCTCCACTTT.

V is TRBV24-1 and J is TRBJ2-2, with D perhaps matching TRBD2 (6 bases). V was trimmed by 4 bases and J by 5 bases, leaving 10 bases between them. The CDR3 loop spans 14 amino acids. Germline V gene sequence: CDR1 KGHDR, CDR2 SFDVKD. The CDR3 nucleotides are TGTGCCACCAGTGAGGCCGGGAGAACCGGGGAGCTGTTTTTT. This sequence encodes CATSEAGRTGELFF.

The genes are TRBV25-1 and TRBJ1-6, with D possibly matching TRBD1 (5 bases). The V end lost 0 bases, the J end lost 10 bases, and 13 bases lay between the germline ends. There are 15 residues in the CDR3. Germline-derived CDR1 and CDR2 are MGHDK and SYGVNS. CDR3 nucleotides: TGTGCCAGCAGTGAATATCTAGGGGATCGATCACCCCTCCACTTT. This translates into CASSEYLGDRSPLHF.

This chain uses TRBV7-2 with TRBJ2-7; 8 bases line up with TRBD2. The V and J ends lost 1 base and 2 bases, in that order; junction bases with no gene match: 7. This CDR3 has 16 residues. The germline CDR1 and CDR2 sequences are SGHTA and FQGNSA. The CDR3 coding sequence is TGTGCCAGCAGCTTAGACGGGACTAGTGTTCCCTACGAGCAGTACTTC. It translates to CASSLDGTSVPYEQYF.

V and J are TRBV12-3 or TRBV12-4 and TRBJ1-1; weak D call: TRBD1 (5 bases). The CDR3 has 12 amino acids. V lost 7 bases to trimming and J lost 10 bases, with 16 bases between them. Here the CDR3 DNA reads TGTGCCAGCACCGGGGGAGTAGCTCGAGCTTTCTTT. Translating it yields CASTGGVARAFF.

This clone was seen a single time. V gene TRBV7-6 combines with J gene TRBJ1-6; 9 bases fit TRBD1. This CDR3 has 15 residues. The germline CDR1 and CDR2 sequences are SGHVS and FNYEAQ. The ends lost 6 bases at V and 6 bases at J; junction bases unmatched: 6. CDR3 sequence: CASRQTGGGNSPLHF. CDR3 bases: TGTGCCAGCAGACAAACAGGGGGCGGTAATTCACCCCTCCACTTT.

DNA of the CDR3: TGCGCCAGCAGCCAAGACCCGGGACAGGGGTTTCTAAACACCGGGGAGCTGTTTTTT. Translated: CASSQDPGQGFLNTGELFF. The V call is TRBV4-1, the J call TRBJ2-2, with 10 bases aligning to TRBD1. This CDR3 is built from 19 residues. V dropped 0 bases and J dropped 2; count of bases not matched to a gene: 9. CDR1 is MGHRA, CDR2 YSYEKL, per germline.

The CDR3 protein is CASRGLGLTDTQYF. The CDR3 bases are TGCGCCAGCAGGGGTCTTGGACTCACAGATACGCAGTATTTT. The rearrangement joins TRBV5-1 to TRBJ2-3; possibly TRBD2 for D (5 bases). The CDR3 loop spans 14 amino acids. The V end lost 5 bases, the J end lost 2 bases, and 12 bases lay between the germline ends. CDR1 is SGHRS and CDR2 is YFSETQ in the germline V gene.

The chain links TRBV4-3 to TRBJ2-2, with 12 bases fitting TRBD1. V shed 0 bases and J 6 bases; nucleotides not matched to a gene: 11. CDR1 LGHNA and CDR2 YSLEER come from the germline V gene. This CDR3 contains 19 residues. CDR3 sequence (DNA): TGCGCCAGCAGCCAAGATCCCGGAGGGACAGGGGGCGTTTCCGGGGAGCTGTTTTTT. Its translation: CASSQDPGGTGGVSGELFF.

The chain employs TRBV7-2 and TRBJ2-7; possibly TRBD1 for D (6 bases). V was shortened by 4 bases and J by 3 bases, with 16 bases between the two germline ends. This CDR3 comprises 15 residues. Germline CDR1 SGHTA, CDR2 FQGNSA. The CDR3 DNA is TGTGCCAGCAGCTCACCCCAGGACAGAGACTACGAGCAGTACTTC. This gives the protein CASSSPQDRDYEQYF.

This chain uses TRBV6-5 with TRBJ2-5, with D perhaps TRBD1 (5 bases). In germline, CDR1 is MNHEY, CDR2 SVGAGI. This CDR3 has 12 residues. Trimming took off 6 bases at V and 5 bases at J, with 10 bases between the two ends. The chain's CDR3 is CASSQGSETQYF. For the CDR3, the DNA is TGTGCCAGCAGCCAGGGATCGGAGACCCAGTACTTC.

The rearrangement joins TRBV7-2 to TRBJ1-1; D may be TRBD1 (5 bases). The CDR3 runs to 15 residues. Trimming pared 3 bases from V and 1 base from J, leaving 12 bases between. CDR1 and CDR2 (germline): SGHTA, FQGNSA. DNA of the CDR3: TGTGCCAGCAGCTTCACCCTGGGGGGGAACACTGAAGCTTTCTTT. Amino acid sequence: CASSFTLGGNTEAFF. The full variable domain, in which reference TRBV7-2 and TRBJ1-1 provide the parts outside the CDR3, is GAGVSQSPSNKVTEKGKDVELRCDPISGHTALYWYRQSLGQGLEFLIYFQGNSAPDKSGLPSDRFSAERTGGSVSTLTIQRTQQEDSAVYLCASSFTLGGNTEAFFGQGTRLTVV.

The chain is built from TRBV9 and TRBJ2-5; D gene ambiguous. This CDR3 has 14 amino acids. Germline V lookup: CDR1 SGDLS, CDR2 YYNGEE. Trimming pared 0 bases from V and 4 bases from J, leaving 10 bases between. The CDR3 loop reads CASSVGPGSETQYF. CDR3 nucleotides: TGTGCCAGCAGCGTAGGTCCAGGATCAGAGACCCAGTACTTC.

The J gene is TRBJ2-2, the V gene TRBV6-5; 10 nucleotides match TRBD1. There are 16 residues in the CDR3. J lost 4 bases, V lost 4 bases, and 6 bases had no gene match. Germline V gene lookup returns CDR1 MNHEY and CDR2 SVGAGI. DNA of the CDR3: TGTGCCAGCAGTTCCGGGACAGGGGAGGCCACCGGGGAGCTGTTTTTT. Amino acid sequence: CASSSGTGEATGELFF.

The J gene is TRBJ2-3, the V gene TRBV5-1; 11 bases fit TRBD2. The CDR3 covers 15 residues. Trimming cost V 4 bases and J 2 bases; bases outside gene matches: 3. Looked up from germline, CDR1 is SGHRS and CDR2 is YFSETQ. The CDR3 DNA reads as TGCGCCAGCAGCCGGGGACTAGCGGTCACAGATACGCAGTATTTT. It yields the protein CASSRGLAVTDTQYF.

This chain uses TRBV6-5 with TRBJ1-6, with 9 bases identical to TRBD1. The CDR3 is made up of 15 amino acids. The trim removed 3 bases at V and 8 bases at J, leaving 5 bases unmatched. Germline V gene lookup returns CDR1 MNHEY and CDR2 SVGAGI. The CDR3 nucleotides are TGTGCCAGCAGTTATAACAGGGGGCATGATTCACCCCTCCACTTT. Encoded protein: CASSYNRGHDSPLHF.

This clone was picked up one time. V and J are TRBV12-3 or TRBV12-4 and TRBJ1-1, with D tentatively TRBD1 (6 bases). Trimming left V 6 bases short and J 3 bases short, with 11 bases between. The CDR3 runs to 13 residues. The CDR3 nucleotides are TGTGCCAGCAGCCACTACAGGGACACTGAAGCTTTCTTT. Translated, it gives CASSHYRDTEAFF.

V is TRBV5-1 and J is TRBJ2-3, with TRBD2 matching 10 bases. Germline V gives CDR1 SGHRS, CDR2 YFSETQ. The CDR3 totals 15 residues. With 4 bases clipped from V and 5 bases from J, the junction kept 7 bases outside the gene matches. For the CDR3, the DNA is TGCGCCAGCAGCCCTCGGGCTAGCGGGGGAGATACGCAGTATTTT. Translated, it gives CASSPRASGGDTQYF.

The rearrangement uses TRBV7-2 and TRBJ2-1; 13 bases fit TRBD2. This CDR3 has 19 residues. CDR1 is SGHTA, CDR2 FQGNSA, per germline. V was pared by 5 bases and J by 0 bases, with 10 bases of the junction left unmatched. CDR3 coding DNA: TGTGCCAGCAGCACTCCGGGACTAGCGGGGAGGAGCTCCTACAATGAGCAGTTCTTC. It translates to CASSTPGLAGRSSYNEQFF.